Listed here are 9 T cell receptor beta chains from one sample, sequenced in a study of cytomegalovirus exposure and HLA in healthy donors. Profiled with immunoSEQ multiplex PCR; TCRdb holds only in-frame clones, not every one. The sample lists about 56,000 clones; approximately 94% were seen once. The specimen was PBMCs. The receptors derive from a man aged 18 to 29 in good health and CMV-seronegative.

This clone has only a few counts. V and J are TRBV25-1 and TRBJ2-4, with a weak D call TRBD2 (5 bases). Germline V gives CDR1 MGHDK, CDR2 SYGVNS. The CDR3 spans 15 residues. The V end lost 5 bases, the J end lost 3 bases, and 14 bases lay between the germline ends. The CDR3 loop reads CASSRYEGGKNIQYF. CDR3 bases: TGTGCCAGCAGTCGTTACGAGGGCGGCAAAAACATTCAGTACTTC.

The chain joins TRBV9 to TRBJ2-1; 9 positions agree with TRBD1. J was trimmed by 7 bases and V by 4 bases; bases with no gene match: 9. The CDR3 has 15 residues. Germline V gene lookup returns CDR1 SGDLS and CDR2 YYNGEE. The CDR3 nucleotides read TGTGCCAGCAGCATGTCCGGGACAGGGCAGAATGAGCAGTTCTTC. Amino acid sequence: CASSMSGTGQNEQFF.

V gene TRBV28 combines with J gene TRBJ2-4, with 8 bases that match TRBD2. V shed 8 bases, J shed 6 bases, and the junction held 9 bases outside the gene matches. CDR1 MDHEN and CDR2 SYDVKM come from the germline V gene. The CDR3 extends over 14 amino acids. The CDR3 DNA reads as TGTGCCAGCTCGGGGGGGAGGGCGGGAAACATTCAGTACTTC. Its translation: CASSGGRAGNIQYF.

This chain joins TRBV29-1 and TRBJ1-2, with D maybe TRBD1 (5 bases). The CDR3 sequence is 13 residues long. CDR1 is SQVTM, CDR2 ANQGSEA, per germline. Between the trimmed V and J ends, which lost 7 bases and 8 bases, there was a span of 20 bases. CDR3 nucleotides: TGCAGCGCACGGGCGGGGCTTCTCCGAGGCTACACCTTC. The encoded protein is CSARAGLLRGYTF.

This clone came up a few times. The chain uses TRBV5-5 and TRBJ2-2; a weak D match, TRBD2 (6 bases). The CDR3 loop spans 18 amino acids. V was clipped by 1 base and J by 0 bases, with 16 bases between them. CDR1 is SGHKS, CDR2 YYEKEE, per germline (reference sequence). CDR3 residues: CASSLWSPGTSNTGELFF. The CDR3, as DNA: TGTGCCAGCAGCTTGTGGAGCCCCGGGACTTCGAACACCGGGGAGCTGTTTTTT.

The chain combines TRBV11-2 with TRBJ2-7; 7 bases map to TRBD2. Germline V gene lookup returns CDR1 SGHAT and CDR2 FQNNGV. The junction had 9 bases not matched to a gene; V was cut back by 0 bases and J by 4 bases. This CDR3 spans 16 amino acids. The CDR3, as DNA: TGTGCCAGCAGCTTAGAGGGCGCGGGAGCTTCGTACGAGCAGTACTTC. This translates into CASSLEGAGASYEQYF.

V is TRBV19 and J is TRBJ1-2, with D possibly matching TRBD1 (5 bases). The CDR3 is 15 residues long. The V and J ends lost 7 bases and 2 bases respectively, with 17 bases between them. From germline, CDR1 is LNHDA and CDR2 SQIVND (reference sequence). The CDR3 sequence is CASTTGGRQNYGYTF. The CDR3 nucleotides are TGTGCCAGTACCACCGGGGGACGACAGAACTATGGCTACACCTTC.

The J gene is TRBJ2-2, the V gene TRBV7-6; D gene ambiguous. Trimming pared 3 bases from V and 1 base from J, leaving 12 bases between. Germline assignment: CDR1 SGHVS and CDR2 FNYEAQ. CDR3 length equals 16 residues. The CDR3 bases are TGTGCCAGCAGCTTCCTACGATTTAGGAACACCGGGGAGCTGTTTTTT. Its protein product is CASSFLRFRNTGELFF.

The chain links TRBV21-1 to TRBJ2-5; the D call in the table, TRBD2, was not verified against the DNA. TRBV21-1 constitutes a pseudogene. The CDR3 sequence is 19 residues long. The CDR3 coding sequence is TGTGCCAGCAGCAAAATCGGGCTAGCGGGAGGGTCGTCAATAAAGACCCAGTACTTC. Its protein product is CASSKIGLAGGSSIKTQYF.